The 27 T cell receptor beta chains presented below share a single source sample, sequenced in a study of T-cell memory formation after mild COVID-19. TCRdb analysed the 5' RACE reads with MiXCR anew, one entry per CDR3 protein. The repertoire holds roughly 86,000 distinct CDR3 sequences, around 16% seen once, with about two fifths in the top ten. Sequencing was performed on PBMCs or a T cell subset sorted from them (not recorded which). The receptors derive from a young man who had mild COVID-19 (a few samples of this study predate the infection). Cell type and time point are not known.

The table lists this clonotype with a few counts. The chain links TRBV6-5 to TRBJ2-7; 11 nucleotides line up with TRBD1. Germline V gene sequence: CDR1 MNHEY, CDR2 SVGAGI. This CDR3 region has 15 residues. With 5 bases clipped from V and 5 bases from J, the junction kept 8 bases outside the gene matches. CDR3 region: CASSPSDRGRDEQYF. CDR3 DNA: TGTGCCAGCAGTCCCTCGGACAGGGGGCGCGACGAGCAGTACTTC.

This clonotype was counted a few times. The CDR3 sequence is CASSLAGKGGYTF. Here the CDR3 DNA reads TGTGCCAGCAGTTTAGCGGGGAAGGGTGGCTACACCTTC. J is TRBJ1-2 and V is TRBV12-3 or TRBV12-4; D call uncertain. The V end lost 0 bases, the J end lost 7 bases, and 9 bases lay between the germline ends. The CDR3 contains 13 residues.

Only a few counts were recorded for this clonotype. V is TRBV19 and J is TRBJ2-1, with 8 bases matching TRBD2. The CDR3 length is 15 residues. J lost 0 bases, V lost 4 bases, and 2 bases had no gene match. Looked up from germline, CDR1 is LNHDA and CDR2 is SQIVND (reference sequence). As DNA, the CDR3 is TGTGCCAGTAGTACCGGACTAGCCTCCTACAATGAGCAGTTCTTC. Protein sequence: CASSTGLASYNEQFF.

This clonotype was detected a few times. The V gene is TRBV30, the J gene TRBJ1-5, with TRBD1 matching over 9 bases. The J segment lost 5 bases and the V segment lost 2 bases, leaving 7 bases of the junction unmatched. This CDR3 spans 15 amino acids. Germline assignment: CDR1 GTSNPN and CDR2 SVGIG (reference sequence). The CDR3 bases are TGTGCCTGGAGTCTAGGTGACAGGGGGGATCAGCCCCAGCATTTT. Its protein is CAWSLGDRGDQPQHF. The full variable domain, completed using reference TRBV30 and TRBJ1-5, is SQTIHQWPATLVQPVGSPLSLECTVEGTSNPNLYWYRQAAGRGLQLLFYSVGIGQISSEVPQNLSASRPQDRQFILSSKKLLLSDSGFYLCAWSLGDRGDQPQHFGDGTRLSIL.

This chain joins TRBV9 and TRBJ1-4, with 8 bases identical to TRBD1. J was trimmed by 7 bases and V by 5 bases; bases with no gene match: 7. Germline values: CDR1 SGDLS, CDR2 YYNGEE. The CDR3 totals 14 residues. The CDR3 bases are TGTGCCAGCAGAGAGGACAGGGTTCGTGAAAAACTGTTTTTT. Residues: CASREDRVREKLFF.

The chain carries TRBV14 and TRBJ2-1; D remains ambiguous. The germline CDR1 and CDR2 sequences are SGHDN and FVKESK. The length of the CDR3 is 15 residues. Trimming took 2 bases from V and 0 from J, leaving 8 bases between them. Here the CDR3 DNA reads TGTGCCAGCAGCCAATATAAAAGCTCCTACAATGAGCAGTTCTTC. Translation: CASSQYKSSYNEQFF. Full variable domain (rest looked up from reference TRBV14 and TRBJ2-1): EAGVTQFPSHSVIEKGQTVTLRCDPISGHDNLYWYRRVMGKEIKFLLHFVKESKQDESGMPNNRFLAERTGGTYSTLKVQPAELEDSGVYFCASSQYKSSYNEQFFGPGTRLTVL.

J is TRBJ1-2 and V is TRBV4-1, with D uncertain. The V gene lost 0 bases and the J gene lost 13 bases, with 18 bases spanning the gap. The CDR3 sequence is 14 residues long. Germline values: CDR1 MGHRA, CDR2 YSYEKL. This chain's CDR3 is CASSQERPTLERTF. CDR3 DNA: TGCGCCAGCAGCCAAGAACGGCCGACCCTGGAGCGCACCTTC.

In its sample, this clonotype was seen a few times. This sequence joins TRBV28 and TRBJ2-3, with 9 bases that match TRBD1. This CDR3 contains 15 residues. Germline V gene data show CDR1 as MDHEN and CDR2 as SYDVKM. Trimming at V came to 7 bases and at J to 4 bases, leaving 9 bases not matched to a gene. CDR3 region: CASNRDRVGADTQYF. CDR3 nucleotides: TGTGCCAGCAACCGGGACAGGGTGGGGGCAGATACGCAGTATTTT.

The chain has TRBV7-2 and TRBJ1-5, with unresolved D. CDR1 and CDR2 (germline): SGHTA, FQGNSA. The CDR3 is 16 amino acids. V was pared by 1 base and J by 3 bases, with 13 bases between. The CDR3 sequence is CASSLVSGFANQPQHF. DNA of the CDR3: TGTGCCAGCAGCTTAGTATCCGGGTTCGCCAATCAGCCCCAGCATTTT.

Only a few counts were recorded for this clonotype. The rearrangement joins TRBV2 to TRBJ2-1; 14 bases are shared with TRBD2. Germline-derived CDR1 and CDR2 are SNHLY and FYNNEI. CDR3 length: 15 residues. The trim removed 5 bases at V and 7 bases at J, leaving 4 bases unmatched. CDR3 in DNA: TGTGCCAGCAGTCTGGGGACTAGCGGGGGTAATGAGCAGTTCTTC. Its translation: CASSLGTSGGNEQFF.

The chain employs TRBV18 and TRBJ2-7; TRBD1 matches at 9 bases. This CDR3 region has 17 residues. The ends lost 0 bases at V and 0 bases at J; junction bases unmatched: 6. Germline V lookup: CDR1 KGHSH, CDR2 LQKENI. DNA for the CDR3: TGTGCCAGCTCACCACCTCGGACAGGGGCTAGCTCCTACGAGCAGTACTTC. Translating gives CASSPPRTGASSYEQYF.

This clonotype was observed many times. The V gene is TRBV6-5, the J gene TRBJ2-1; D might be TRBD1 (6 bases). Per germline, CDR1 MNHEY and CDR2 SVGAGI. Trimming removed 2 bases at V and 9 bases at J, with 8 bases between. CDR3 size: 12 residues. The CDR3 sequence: CASSYGQTEQFF. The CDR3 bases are TGTGCCAGCAGTTACGGACAGACTGAGCAGTTCTTC.

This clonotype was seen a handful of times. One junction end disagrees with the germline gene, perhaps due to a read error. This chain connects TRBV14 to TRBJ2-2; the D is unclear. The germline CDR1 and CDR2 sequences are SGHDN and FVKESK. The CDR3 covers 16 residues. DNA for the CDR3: TGTGCCAGCAGCCAAGGCGGCCGTTGGAACCCCGGGGAGCTGTTTTTT. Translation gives CASSQGGRWNPGELFF.

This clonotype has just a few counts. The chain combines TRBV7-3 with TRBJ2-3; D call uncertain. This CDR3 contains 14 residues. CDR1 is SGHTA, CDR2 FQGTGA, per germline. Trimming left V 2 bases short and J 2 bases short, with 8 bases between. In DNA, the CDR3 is TGTGCCAGCAGCTTAGATGGGTCCACAGATACGCAGTATTTT. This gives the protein CASSLDGSTDTQYF. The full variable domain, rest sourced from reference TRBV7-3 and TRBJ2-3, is GAGVSQTPSNKVTEKGKYVELRCDPISGHTALYWYRQSLGQGPEFLIYFQGTGAADDSGLPNDRFFAVRPEGSVSTLKIQRTERGDSAVYLCASSLDGSTDTQYFGPGTRLTVL.

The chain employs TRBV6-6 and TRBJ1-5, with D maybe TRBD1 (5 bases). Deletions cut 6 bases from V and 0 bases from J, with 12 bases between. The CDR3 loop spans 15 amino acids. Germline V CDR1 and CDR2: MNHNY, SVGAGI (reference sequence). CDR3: CASRLGGISNQPQHF. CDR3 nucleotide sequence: TGTGCCAGCAGGCTTGGGGGGATTAGCAATCAGCCCCAGCATTTT.

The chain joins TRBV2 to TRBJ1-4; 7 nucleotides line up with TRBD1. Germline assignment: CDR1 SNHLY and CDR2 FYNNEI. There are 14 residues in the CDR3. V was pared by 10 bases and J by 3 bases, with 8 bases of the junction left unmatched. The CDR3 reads CANRRGPANEKLFF. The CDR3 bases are TGTGCCAACAGAAGGGGGCCGGCTAATGAAAAACTGTTTTTT.

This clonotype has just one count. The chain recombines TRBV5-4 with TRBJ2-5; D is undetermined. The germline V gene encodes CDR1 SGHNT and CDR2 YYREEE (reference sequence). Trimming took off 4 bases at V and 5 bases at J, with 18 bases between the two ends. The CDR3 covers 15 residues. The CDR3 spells CASSPRLTTGETQYF. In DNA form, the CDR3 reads TGTGCCAGCAGCCCACGCTTGACGACCGGGGAGACCCAGTACTTC.

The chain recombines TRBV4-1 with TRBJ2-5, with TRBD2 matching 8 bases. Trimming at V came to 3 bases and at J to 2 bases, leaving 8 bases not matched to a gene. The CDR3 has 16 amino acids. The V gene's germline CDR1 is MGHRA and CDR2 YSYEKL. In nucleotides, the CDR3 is TGCGCCAGCAGCCACCCCGCAGCGGGGGAGCAAGAGACCCAGTACTTC. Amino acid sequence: CASSHPAAGEQETQYF.

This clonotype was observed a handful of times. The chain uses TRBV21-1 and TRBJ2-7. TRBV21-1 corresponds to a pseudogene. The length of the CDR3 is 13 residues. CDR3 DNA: TGTGCCAGCAGCAAACGTAACCCCTACGAGCAGTACGTC. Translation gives CASSKRNPYEQYV.

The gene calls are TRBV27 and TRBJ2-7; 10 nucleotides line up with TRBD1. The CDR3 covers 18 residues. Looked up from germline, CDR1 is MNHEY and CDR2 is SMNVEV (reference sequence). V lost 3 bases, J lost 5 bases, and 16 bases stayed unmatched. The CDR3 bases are TGTGCCAGCAGTTTTTCCGCACACCCCCGACAGGGGGCTCACGAGCAGTACTTC. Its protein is CASSFSAHPRQGAHEQYF.

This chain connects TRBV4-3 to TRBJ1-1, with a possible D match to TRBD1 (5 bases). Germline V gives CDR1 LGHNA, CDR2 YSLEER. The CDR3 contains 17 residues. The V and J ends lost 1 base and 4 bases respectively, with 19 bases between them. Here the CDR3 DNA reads TGCGCCAGCAGCCAAGCAGCAACCGGGACGGTTGGCACTGAAGCTTTCTTT. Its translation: CASSQAATGTVGTEAFF.

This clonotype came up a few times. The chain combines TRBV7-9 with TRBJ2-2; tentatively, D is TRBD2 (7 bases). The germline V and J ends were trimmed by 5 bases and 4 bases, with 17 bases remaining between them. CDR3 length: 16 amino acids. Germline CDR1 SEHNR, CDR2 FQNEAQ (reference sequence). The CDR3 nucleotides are TGTGCCAGCAGCCCCCTCGGGGGGCGTGGCACCGGGGAGCTGTTTTTT. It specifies CASSPLGGRGTGELFF.

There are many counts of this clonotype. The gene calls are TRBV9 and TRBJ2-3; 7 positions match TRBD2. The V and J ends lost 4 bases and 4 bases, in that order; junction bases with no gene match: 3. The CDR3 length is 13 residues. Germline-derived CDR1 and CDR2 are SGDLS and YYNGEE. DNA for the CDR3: TGTGCCAGCAGCCCCGGGGGGTCAGATACGCAGTATTTT. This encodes CASSPGGSDTQYF.

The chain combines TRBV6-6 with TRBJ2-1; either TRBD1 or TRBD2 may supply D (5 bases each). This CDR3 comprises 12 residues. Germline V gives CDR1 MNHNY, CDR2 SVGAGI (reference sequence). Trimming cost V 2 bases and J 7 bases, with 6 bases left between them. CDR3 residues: CASSYGGNEQFF. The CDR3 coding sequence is TGTGCCAGCAGTTACGGGGGAAATGAGCAGTTCTTC.

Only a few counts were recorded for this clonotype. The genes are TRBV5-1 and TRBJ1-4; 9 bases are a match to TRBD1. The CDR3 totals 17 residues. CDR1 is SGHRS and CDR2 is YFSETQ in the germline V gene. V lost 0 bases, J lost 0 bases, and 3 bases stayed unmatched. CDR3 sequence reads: CASSLGTGGATNEKLFF. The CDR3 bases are TGCGCCAGCAGCTTGGGAACAGGGGGCGCAACTAATGAAAAACTGTTTTTT.

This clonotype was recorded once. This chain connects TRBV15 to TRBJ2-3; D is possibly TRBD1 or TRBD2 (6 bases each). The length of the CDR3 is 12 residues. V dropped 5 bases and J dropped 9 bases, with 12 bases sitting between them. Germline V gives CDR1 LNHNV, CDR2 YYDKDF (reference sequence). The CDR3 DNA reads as TGTGCCACCAGCGAGGGGGAGGAAACGCAGTATTTT. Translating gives CATSEGEETQYF.

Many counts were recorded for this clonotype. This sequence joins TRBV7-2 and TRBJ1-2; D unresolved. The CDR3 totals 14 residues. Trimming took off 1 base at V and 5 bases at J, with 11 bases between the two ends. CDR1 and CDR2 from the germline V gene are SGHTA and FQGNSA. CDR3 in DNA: TGTGCCAGCAGCTTAGAAGACGTGATGTATGGCTACACCTTC. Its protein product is CASSLEDVMYGYTF.